Shown below are 10 T cell receptor beta chains from a single sample sequenced in a study of T-cell memory formation after mild COVID-19. TCRdb ran MiXCR on the 5' RACE reads and lists one entry per CDR3 protein. In the table there are a few hundred thousand distinct CDR3 sequences, 20% to 25% of which are singletons. The specimen was PBMCs or a T cell subset sorted from them (not recorded which). Source of these receptors: an adult woman who had mild COVID-19 (a few samples of this study predate the infection). Cell type and time point are not known.

The genes are TRBV9 and TRBJ2-3, with 11 bases identical to TRBD2. Unmatched junction bases numbered 5, after V lost 0 bases and J lost 5 bases. Germline CDR1 and CDR2: SGDLS and YYNGEE. The CDR3 totals 16 residues. This CDR3 is CASSVGRLAGIDTQYF. CDR3 DNA: TGTGCCAGCAGCGTAGGACGACTAGCGGGGATAGATACGCAGTATTTT.

This clonotype was recorded at least ten times. The V gene is TRBV7-6, the J gene TRBJ2-3; either TRBD1 or TRBD2 may fit D (5 bases each). Trimming took off 8 bases at V and 2 bases at J, with 17 bases between the two ends. Germline V gene sequence: CDR1 SGHVS, CDR2 FNYEAQ. This CDR3 has 15 amino acids. This CDR3 is CASGGRGQTTDTQYF. The CDR3 DNA follows: TGTGCCAGCGGGGGACGGGGTCAGACCACAGATACGCAGTATTTT.

This clonotype has just a few counts. The CDR3 loop is CASSPRTGNEKLFF. CDR3 sequence (DNA): TGTGCCAGCAGCCCCCGGACAGGGAATGAAAAACTGTTTTTT. This chain uses TRBV3-1 with TRBJ1-4; 8 positions match TRBD1. Germline values: CDR1 LGHDT, CDR2 YNNKEL (reference sequence). This CDR3 comprises 14 residues. The V and J ends lost 4 bases and 5 bases, in that order; junction bases with no gene match: 3.

This clonotype was observed a few times. CDR3 loop: CASSYPFPRGGRYEQYF. DNA for the CDR3: TGTGCCAGCAGTTACCCTTTCCCGCGGGGGGGCCGGTACGAGCAGTACTTC. The chain is built from TRBV6-2 or TRBV6-3 and TRBJ2-7; 9 nucleotides match TRBD2. With 2 bases clipped from V and 4 bases from J, the junction kept 12 bases outside the gene matches. The germline V gene encodes CDR1 MNHEY and CDR2 SVGEGT. The CDR3 spans 17 residues.

J is TRBJ1-5 and V is TRBV3-1, with D uncertain. Germline V lookup: CDR1 LGHDT, CDR2 YNNKEL (reference sequence). The CDR3 covers 15 residues. Trimming cost V 1 base and J 4 bases, with 11 bases left between them. CDR3 protein: CASSQGLSDNQPQHF. The CDR3 nucleotides read TGTGCCAGCAGCCAAGGGTTGTCGGATAATCAGCCCCAGCATTTT.

This clonotype was counted only a few times. The rearrangement joins TRBV5-6 to TRBJ1-5; 9 nucleotides align to TRBD1. Germline CDR1 and CDR2: SGHDT and YYEEEE. Trimming removed 3 bases from V and 7 bases from J; junction bases left unmatched: 2. The CDR3 totals 13 residues. The CDR3 coding sequence is TGTGCCAGCAGCTCGGGACAGGGCCAGCCCCAGCATTTT. Amino acid sequence: CASSSGQGQPQHF.

The chain joins TRBV7-9 to TRBJ2-7, with D unresolved. Per germline, CDR1 SEHNR and CDR2 FQNEAQ (reference sequence). V was clipped by 5 bases and J by 2 bases, with 13 bases between them. The CDR3 runs to 14 residues. CDR3 DNA: TGTGCCAGCAGCCCCCAAGTAGACCCCTACGAGCAGTACTTC. Translation: CASSPQVDPYEQYF.

The table lists this clonotype with a few counts. The chain recombines TRBV19 with TRBJ2-3; D ambiguous. Trimming took off 6 bases at V and 3 bases at J, with 7 bases between the two ends. The CDR3 covers 12 residues. The germline gives CDR1 LNHDA, CDR2 SQIVND (reference sequence). The CDR3 DNA follows: TGTGCCAGTAGGATCGGGACAGATACGCAGTATTTT. This sequence encodes CASRIGTDTQYF.

The sample holds a few counts of this clonotype. The chain combines TRBV7-6 with TRBJ2-3, with 12 bases that match TRBD2. V gave up 0 bases and J gave up 2 bases; unmatched junction bases: 6. Per germline, CDR1 SGHVS and CDR2 FNYEAQ. This CDR3 comprises 18 residues. The CDR3 region has the DNA TGTGCCAGCAGCTTAGCGGCTAGCGGGAGGGCCGACACAGATACGCAGTATTTT. Residues: CASSLAASGRADTDTQYF.

Many counts were recorded for this clonotype. V and J are TRBV5-1 and TRBJ2-1, with 7 positions matching TRBD2. Germline-derived CDR1 and CDR2 are SGHRS and YFSETQ. The length of the CDR3 is 18 residues. The junction had 21 bases not matched to a gene; V was cut back by 5 bases and J by 7 bases. CDR3 DNA: TGCGCCAGCAGGTCGCGGGGGAATGCCGGAACCCATGGGAATGAGCAGTTCTTC. The encoded protein is CASRSRGNAGTHGNEQFF. Full variable domain (remainder filled in from reference TRBV5-1 and TRBJ2-1): KAGVTQTPRYLIKTRGQQVTLSCSPISGHRSVSWYQQTPGQGLQFLFEYFSETQRNKGNFPGRFSGRQFSNSRSEMNVSTLELGDSALYLCASRSRGNAGTHGNEQFFGPGTRLTVL.